This T cell receptor beta chain is drawn from a study of identical twins (dated by TCRdb to the mid-2010s). Background on the whole study: The study deep-sequenced TCR alpha and beta repertoires from monozygotic twins, unrelated adults of various ages and cord blood to test whether fetal clonotypes persist. To rule out contamination, the twin experiments were replicated at different times with different library preparation protocols.

All donors were healthy Caucasians. To note about this clonotype: Its cognate antigen has yet to be identified. No base quality information exists; no much larger clone differs at one position.

Preparation of the library involved 5' RACE. Sequencing was carried out with an Illumina HiSeq 2000. Template switching introduced a universal primer binding site; the final cDNA contained a unique molecular identifier, enabling accurate counting of TCR cDNA molecules. Specific primers in the conserved constant-segment region were used to synthesize first-strand cDNA for TCR alpha and beta chains. To control for contamination, each cDNA library was double barcoded with a SMART-Mk sample barcode plus Illumina barcodes. TruSeq adapter sequences along with Illumina sample barcodes were introduced in two successive PCR steps. TCR alpha and beta cDNA libraries were sequenced on the Illumina HiSeq platform with custom primers. The published analysis was carried out like this. MiGEC was used to process raw reads and extract unique molecular identifiers, and MiXCR was used to find CDR3 positions. Recombination models were inferred per individual with the repgenHMM and IGoR tools using an EM algorithm. The tcR package in R was used for shared clonotype analysis, with sharing normalized by the product of cloneset sizes. To study raw recombination without the effects of thymic and clonal selection, out-of-frame nonproductive sequences were analyzed. Clones were called with MiXCR by TCRdb after fastp trimmed the public reads at Q25, and only in-frame beta chains were retained. Every distinct CDR3 protein forms one entry, paired with its most common genes and DNA. The V and J calls shown here were made by TCRdb, not taken from the authors' results. The sample table shows 1.5 million to 2 million distinct CDR3 sequences, and less than 35% are seen once. The ten largest clones add up to 0.25% to 0.3% of the sample.

Taken from the germline V gene (reference sequence), the CDR1 and CDR2 loops are DFQATT and SNEGSKA. The V and J ends are trimmed by 4 bases and 5 bases, leaving 14 bases between them. From the cysteine through the phenylalanine, the CDR3 covers 13 amino acids. The DNA shown is the 39-base CDR3, in frame from base 1. Points the paper makes about the study in general: Conclusions relied on cross-sectional statistical analysis, since the same donors could not be followed over many years. The excess sharing between twins in beta out-of-frame sequences was weaker because fewer shared sequences reduced the signal-to-noise ratio. Out-of-frame TCR alpha sharing in monozygotic twins was systematically underestimated by recombination models, whereas sharing between unrelated individuals was in agreement with the recombination models. Zero-insertion analyses could be partly confounded by invariant T cells such as MAIT and iNKT, though diverse VJ usage argued against such confounding for most clonotypes. Fewer insertions were carried by abundant cord blood beta clonotypes; a weaker similar trend was observed in young adult naive repertoires, while no such trend was observed in memory repertoires. Out-of-frame TCR alpha sequences shared between twins showed an excess of low generation-probability sequences compared with coincidental sharing between unrelated individuals.

The sample consisted of cord blood. The chain links TRBV20-1 with TRBJ1-2; confidence is insufficient to name the D gene. This clonotype was sampled from a newborn girl in good health. The CDR3 here reads CSAKGLAGYGYTF. In nucleotides, the sequence is TGCAGTGCTAAGGGTTTGGCGGGGTATGGCTACACCTTC.